The clone carrying this TCR beta chain was counted many times. The antigen remains undetermined. This sample is drawn from a study of siplizumab effects on memory and regulatory T cells. General observations from the study: Naive T cells looked more diverse than memory cells, and they looked like major contributors to the alloresponse. Controls had 26.9% Treg-derived mappable alloreactive CD4+ clones on average, versus approximately 69% with siplizumab.

The assay covered some 100,000 TCR templates per sample. Profiling relied on immunoSEQ multiplex PCR, and the TCRdb table lists in-frame clones only, not all of them. The data show 94,000 or so clones, 90% to 95% seen once. Germline V lookup: CDR1 MNHEY, CDR2 SVGAGI. The CDR3 extends over 15 amino acids. V dropped 5 bases and J dropped 3 bases, with 17 bases sitting between them. Sample: CD8+ T cells sorted from blood. This TCR derives from a human donor in good health. V gene TRBV6-5 combines with J gene TRBJ2-7; D remains ambiguous. The CDR3 loop reads CASSPGRSKHYEQYF. The CDR3 DNA reads as TGTGCCAGCAGTCCCGGACGATCCAAACACTACGAGCAGTACTTC.